These T cell receptor beta chains were read from a single sample in a study of regulatory T cells in long-lasting Graves disease. TCRdb reprocessed the multiplex PCR reads via MiXCR and lists one record per CDR3 protein. The sample has under 800,000 distinct CDR3 sequences; roughly 15% are singletons. The same data also went into a second study, on T cells in Graves' hyperthyroidism and ophthalmopathy.

The sample was peripheral blood mononuclear cells (PBMCs), taken at new diagnosis, from a patient treated with antithyroid drugs. The receptors shown here come from a woman in her thirties with Graves disease. CDR3s include the opening cysteine and the closing phenylalanine or tryptophan. The D gene is left open where the match is weak. Some rows have no size entry. The others give once, few or many, or a class for an expanded clone.

d_gene	v_gene	abundance	len	j_gene	CDR3nt	CDR3aa
TRBD1	TRBV25-1	-	16	TRBJ2-5	TGTGCCAGCAGTGAATATTCGGGCAGGGGGCTAGAGACCCAGTACTTC	CASSEYSGRGLETQYF
TRBD2	TRBV19	few	13	TRBJ2-1	TGTGCCAGTAATGCGGGAGTGGCCAATGAGCAGTTCTTC	CASNAGVANEQFF
TRBD2	TRBV6-9	few	17	TRBJ2-3	TGTGCCAGCAGTTCGGGACTAGCGACTATTAGCACAGATACGCAGTATTTT	CASSSGLATISTDTQYF
-	TRBV6-2/TRBV6-3	-	14	TRBJ2-2	TGTGCCAGCAGTGTGGTTGTGGGTTCCGGGGAGCTGTTTTTT	CASSVVVGSGELFF
TRBD2	TRBV6-1	few	16	TRBJ2-2	TGTGCCAGCAGAATTCCGGGACTAGCGGGCACCGGGGAGCTGTTTTTT	CASRIPGLAGTGELFF
-	TRBV12-3/TRBV12-4	few	12	TRBJ2-1	TGTGCCACCGCGACCGACTACAATGAGCAGTTCTTC	CATATDYNEQFF
-	TRBV27	many	15	TRBJ2-3	TGTGCCAGCAGCCTTGGGACTTTAAGCACAGATACGCAGTATTTT	CASSLGTLSTDTQYF
TRBD1	TRBV10-1	-	16	TRBJ2-7	TGCGCCAGCAGTGAGCGACAGGGATTCATCTCCTACGAGCAGTACTTC	CASSERQGFISYEQYF
TRBD2	TRBV30	many	15	TRBJ2-1	TGTGCCTGGAGTAGGGGACTAGCGGGAGGAATGGAGCAGTTCTTC	CAWSRGLAGGMEQFF
TRBD1	TRBV30	-	16	TRBJ2-2	TGTGCCTGGAGTGTCCGTTCGACAGGGGGTACCGGGGAGCTGTTTTTT	CAWSVRSTGGTGELFF
-	TRBV7-2	many	15	TRBJ2-7	TGTGCCAGCAGCTTAGCAGTGGACAGCGGCTACGAGCAGTACTTC	CASSLAVDSGYEQYF
TRBD1	TRBV9	-	16	TRBJ2-1	TGTGCCAGCAGCCCATGGACAGGGGGCACGTACAATGAGCAGTTCTTC	CASSPWTGGTYNEQFF
TRBD1	TRBV29-1	many	18	TRBJ2-1	TGCAGCGTTGCCTGGTTTTCCGGGACAGGGGTCGGTAGGAATGAGCAGTTCTTC	CSVAWFSGTGVGRNEQFF
TRBD2	TRBV4-1	-	16	TRBJ2-1	TGCGCCAGCAGCCAAGATGAGCTAGCGGGATACAATGAGCAGTTCTTC	CASSQDELAGYNEQFF
-	TRBV29-1	-	13	TRBJ1-4	TGCAGCGCCTCTAGGGCAGGGTGGGAAAAACTGTTTTTT	CSASRAGWEKLFF
TRBD1	TRBV18	-	16	TRBJ2-7	TGTGCCAGCTCACCAAAGTTTTGGGACAGCGCCTACGAGCAGTACTTC	CASSPKFWDSAYEQYF
-	TRBV27	few	15	TRBJ1-5	TGTGCCAGCAGGTCCCAGGGGTTTAGCAATCAGCCCCAGCATTTT	CASRSQGFSNQPQHF
-	TRBV30	many	15	TRBJ1-4	TGTGCCTGGAGTGTACCCCTCGACGGTCCTGAAAAACTGTTTTTT	CAWSVPLDGPEKLFF
TRBD1	TRBV2	many	15	TRBJ1-5	TGTGCCAGCAGTGAATGGGGACAGAACAATCAGCCCCAGCATTTT	CASSEWGQNNQPQHF
-	TRBV7-9	many	15	TRBJ2-2	TGTGCCAGCAGCCCTCGAGGGTTGAACACCGGGGAGCTGTTTTTT	CASSPRGLNTGELFF
TRBD2	TRBV20-1	few	17	TRBJ2-1	TGCAGTGCCGTCGGACTAGCGGGCCCCTGGATCGCCAATGAGCAGTTCTTC	CSAVGLAGPWIANEQFF
-	TRBV6-1	few	12	TRBJ1-5	TGTGCCAGCAACACTTTCAATCAGCCCCAGCATTTT	CASNTFNQPQHF
TRBD1	TRBV6-5	few	15	TRBJ1-5	TGTGCCAGCAGTTACTCGAGAGGGGGCGATCAGCCCCAGCATTTT	CASSYSRGGDQPQHF
TRBD1	TRBV6-6	once	15	TRBJ2-7	TGTCCCAGCAGTTACTCGGACAGGAGCACCTACGAGCAGTACTTC	CPSSYSDRSTYEQYF
-	TRBV3-1	few	14	TRBJ2-2	TGTGCCAGCAGCCAAGTTACTCACACCGGGGAGCTGTTTTTT	CASSQVTHTGELFF
-	TRBV28	many	12	TRBJ2-3	TGTGCCAGCAGACAACAGACAGATACGCAGTATTTT	CASRQQTDTQYF
-	TRBV25-1	many	14	TRBJ1-2	TGTGCCAGCAGTGAACGGGGGAGGGGTGACGGCTACACCTTC	CASSERGRGDGYTF
-	TRBV29-1	few	13	TRBJ2-2	TGCAGCGTTGGGAGAGGGAACACCGGGGAGCTGTTTTTT	CSVGRGNTGELFF
-	TRBV20-1	few	14	TRBJ1-5	TGCAGTGCCGTAAGCCACGGTGGGGGTCAGCCCCAGCATTTT	CSAVSHGGGQPQHF
TRBD2	TRBV11-2	many	13	TRBJ2-3	TGTGCCAGCGTTAGCGGGAGCACAGATACGCAGTATTTT	CASVSGSTDTQYF
-	TRBV6-2/TRBV6-3	many	14	TRBJ1-1	TGTGCCAGCAGGTACCTGGACATCGACACTGAAGCTTTCTTT	CASRYLDIDTEAFF
-	TRBV20-1	few	11	TRBJ2-1	TGCAGTGCTAGTCGGCCCTACCCCAACTCCTTC	CSASRPYPNSF
-	TRBV6-1	-	19	TRBJ2-7	TGTGCCAGCAGCAACAGGGGCTATTTTGGGACTAGATACTCCTACGAGCAGTACTTC	CASSNRGYFGTRYSYEQYF
-	TRBV6-1	few	15	TRBJ2-2	TGTGCCAGCAAACTCGGGAGAATTAACACCGGGGAGCTGTTTTTT	CASKLGRINTGELFF
TRBD1	TRBV2	-	18	TRBJ2-4	TGTGCCAGCAGCTGGGACAGGGGGCGCGGGTTAAACAAAAACATTCAGTACTTC	CASSWDRGRGLNKNIQYF
TRBD2	TRBV18	few	16	TRBJ2-7	TGTGCCAGCTCACCACGGACTAGCGGGAACTCCTACGAGCAGTACTTC	CASSPRTSGNSYEQYF
-	TRBV28	many	15	TRBJ2-3	TGTGCCAGCAGGGAACAGGGTTCTTTTGGGAATACGCAGTATTTT	CASREQGSFGNTQYF
-	TRBV6-2/TRBV6-3	-	14	TRBJ1-1	TGTGCCACTTGGGGGGCCAGGATGAACACTGAAGCTTTCTTT	CATWGARMNTEAFF
-	TRBV6-1	few	11	TRBJ1-1	TGTGCCAGTAGCGGACCGGACGAAGCTTTCTTT	CASSGPDEAFF
-	TRBV7-2	-	15	TRBJ2-1	TGTGCCAGCAAAAGGGGGGAGGGCCCATGGAATGAGCAGTTCTTC	CASKRGEGPWNEQFF
-	TRBV20-1	-	12	TRBJ2-2	TGCAGTGCTCCCGGCGGGACCAGGGAGCTGTTTTTT	CSAPGGTRELFF
-	TRBV6-1	many	14	TRBJ1-1	TGTGCCAGCAGTGTAGGCGGGACATCAAGTGAAGCTTTCTTT	CASSVGGTSSEAFF
-	TRBV18	few	14	TRBJ1-4	TGTGCCAGCTCACCCCCGGACGGGAATGAAAAACTGTTTTTT	CASSPPDGNEKLFF
TRBD2	TRBV7-8	many	18	TRBJ2-3	TGTGCCAGCAGCGTACGACTCGGGACTAGCGGGAGTTCGGATACGCAGTATTTT	CASSVRLGTSGSSDTQYF
TRBD1	TRBV5-8	many	16	TRBJ2-7	TGTGCCAGCAGTCCTCGGGGCGGCCAGGGGGCGCCTGAGCAGTACTTC	CASSPRGGQGAPEQYF